A single sample is the source of the 9 T cell receptor beta chains below, sequenced in a study of cytomegalovirus exposure and HLA in healthy donors. PCR was performed using 60 Vbeta and 13 Jbeta primers. TCRdb's table, derived via immunoSEQ multiplex PCR, lists solely in-frame clones and lacks some. The sample table includes about 120,000 clones. Sequencing was performed on PBMCs. The receptors were gathered from a man younger than 35 in good health and CMV-seronegative.

The chain combines TRBV6-5 with TRBJ1-2; D gene ambiguous. The CDR3 length is 13 residues. Germline assignment: CDR1 MNHEY and CDR2 SVGAGI. Trimming took off 0 bases at V and 4 bases at J, with 6 bases between the two ends. CDR3 region: CASSYSLFYGYTF. The CDR3 region has the DNA TGTGCCAGCAGTTACTCGTTATTCTATGGCTACACCTTC.

The gene calls are TRBV4-1 and TRBJ2-2, with a weak D call TRBD1 (5 bases). The length of the CDR3 is 15 residues. Germline CDR1 MGHRA, CDR2 YSYEKL. Trimming stripped 0 bases from V and 6 bases from J, with 11 bases between. The CDR3 here is CASSQEAGLPGELFF. In nucleotides, the CDR3 is TGCGCCAGCAGCCAAGAAGCAGGGCTACCCGGGGAGCTGTTTTTT.

The rearrangement uses TRBV9 and TRBJ1-6, with D unresolved. Trimming left V 3 bases short and J 6 bases short, with 16 bases between. The germline V gene encodes CDR1 SGDLS and CDR2 YYNGEE. The CDR3 contains 16 residues. CDR3 loop: CASSGTSRVTNSPLHF. The CDR3 DNA is TGTGCCAGCAGCGGCACATCCCGGGTAACTAATTCACCCCTCCACTTT.

This rearrangement joins TRBV18 to TRBJ1-2; D possibly corresponds to TRBD1 (6 bases). V was clipped by 4 bases and J by 0 bases, with 9 bases between them. From germline, CDR1 is KGHSH and CDR2 LQKENI. This CDR3 region has 14 residues. CDR3 coding DNA: TGTGCCAGCTCACTACAGGGTGCTAACTATGGCTACACCTTC. It is translated as CASSLQGANYGYTF. The variable domain in full, completed from reference TRBV18 and TRBJ1-2, reads NAGVMQNPRHLVRRRGQEARLRCSPMKGHSHVYWYRQLPEEGLKFMVYLQKENIIDESGMPKERFSAEFPKEGPSILRIQQVVRGDSAAYFCASSLQGANYGYTFGSGTRLTVV.

The J gene is TRBJ1-1, the V gene TRBV7-8, with a possible D match to TRBD1 (6 bases). V lost 3 bases and J lost 2, with 13 bases in between. CDR1 is SGHVS and CDR2 is FQNEAQ in the germline V gene. The CDR3 consists of 15 residues. The CDR3 is CASSFRQGYNTEAFF. The DNA of the CDR3 is TGTGCCAGCAGCTTTCGCCAGGGGTATAACACTGAAGCTTTCTTT.

This chain connects TRBV27 to TRBJ1-6; possibly TRBD1 for D (5 bases). The CDR3 extends over 16 amino acids. Trimming removed 2 bases from V and 10 bases from J, with 18 bases in between. CDR1 MNHEY and CDR2 SMNVEV come from the germline V gene (reference sequence). The CDR3 sequence: CASSLGLEGKGSPLHF. The CDR3 nucleotides are TGTGCCAGCAGTTTAGGTTTGGAGGGGAAGGGATCACCCCTCCACTTT.

J is TRBJ1-1 and V is TRBV5-6; 10 nucleotides agree with TRBD1. The V gene end was trimmed by 6 bases and the J gene end by 0 bases; junction bases not matched to a gene: 8. The CDR3 is made up of 16 amino acids. Germline values: CDR1 SGHDT, CDR2 YYEEEE. The CDR3 reads CASTLWTGGLNTEAFF. The DNA for the CDR3 is TGTGCCAGCACCCTGTGGACAGGGGGTCTGAACACTGAAGCTTTCTTT.

The chain joins TRBV4-1 to TRBJ2-7; no firm D call. Germline CDR1 is MGHRA and CDR2 is YSYEKL. Trimming stripped 5 bases from V and 5 bases from J, with 13 bases between. The CDR3 is made up of 13 amino acids. This CDR3 is CASSGLMWDEQYF. CDR3 coding DNA: TGCGCCAGCAGCGGGCTAATGTGGGACGAGCAGTACTTC.

The chain couples TRBV29-1 to TRBJ1-2; the D gene is possibly TRBD1 (6 bases). V was shortened by 7 bases and J by 8 bases, with 14 bases between the two germline ends. Germline CDR1 SQVTM, CDR2 ANQGSEA. This CDR3 comprises 11 residues. The CDR3 sequence: CSAVWGQGYTF. The CDR3, as DNA: TGCAGCGCCGTTTGGGGGCAGGGCTACACCTTC.